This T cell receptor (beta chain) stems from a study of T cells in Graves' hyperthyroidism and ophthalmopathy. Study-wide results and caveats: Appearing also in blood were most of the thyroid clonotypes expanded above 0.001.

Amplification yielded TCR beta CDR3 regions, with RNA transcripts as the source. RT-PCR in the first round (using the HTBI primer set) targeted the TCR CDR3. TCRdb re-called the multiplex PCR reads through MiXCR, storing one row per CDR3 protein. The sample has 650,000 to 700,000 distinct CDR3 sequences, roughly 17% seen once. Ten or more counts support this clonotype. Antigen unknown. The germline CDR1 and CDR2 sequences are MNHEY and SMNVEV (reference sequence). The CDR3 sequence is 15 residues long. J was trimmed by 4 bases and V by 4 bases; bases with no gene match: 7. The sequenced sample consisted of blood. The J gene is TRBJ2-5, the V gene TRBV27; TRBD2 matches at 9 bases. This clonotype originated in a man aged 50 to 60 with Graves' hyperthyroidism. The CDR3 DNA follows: TGTGCCAGCAGTTCAATACTTAGCGGGAGAGAGACCCAGTACTTC. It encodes CASSSILSGRETQYF.